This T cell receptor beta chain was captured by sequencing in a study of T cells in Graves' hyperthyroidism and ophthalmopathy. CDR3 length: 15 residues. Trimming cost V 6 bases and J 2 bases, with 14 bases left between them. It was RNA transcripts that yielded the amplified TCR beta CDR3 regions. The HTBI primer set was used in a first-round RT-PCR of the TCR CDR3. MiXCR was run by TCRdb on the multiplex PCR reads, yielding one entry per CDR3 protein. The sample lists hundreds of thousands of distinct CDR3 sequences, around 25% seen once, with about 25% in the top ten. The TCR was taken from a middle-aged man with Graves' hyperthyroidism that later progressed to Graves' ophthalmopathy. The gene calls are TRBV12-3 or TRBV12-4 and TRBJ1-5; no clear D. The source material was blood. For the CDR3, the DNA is TGTGCCAGCAGCTCTCCGTGGCAGGGCAATCAGCCCCAGCATTTT. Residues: CASSSPWQGNQPQHF.